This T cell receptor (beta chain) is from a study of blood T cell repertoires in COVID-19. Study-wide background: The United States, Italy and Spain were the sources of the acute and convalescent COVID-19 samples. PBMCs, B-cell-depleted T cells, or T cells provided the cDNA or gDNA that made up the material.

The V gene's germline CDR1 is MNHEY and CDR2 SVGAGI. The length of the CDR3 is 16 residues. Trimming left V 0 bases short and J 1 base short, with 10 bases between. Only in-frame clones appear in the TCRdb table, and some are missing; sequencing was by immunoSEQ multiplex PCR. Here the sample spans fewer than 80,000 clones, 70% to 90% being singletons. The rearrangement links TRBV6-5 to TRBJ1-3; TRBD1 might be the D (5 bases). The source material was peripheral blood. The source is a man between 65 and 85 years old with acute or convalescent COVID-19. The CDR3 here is CASSYSLGQSGNTIYF. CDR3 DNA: TGTGCCAGCAGTTACTCTCTTGGACAATCTGGAAACACCATATATTTT.